The text below deals with one T cell receptor (beta chain). No antigen is known for it. Germline V CDR1 and CDR2: MNHEY, SVGAGI. CDR3 length equals 13 residues. Between the trimmed V and J ends, which lost 3 bases and 2 bases, there was a span of 5 bases. The data stem from a study of T cell responses to AZD1222 COVID-19 vaccine. Study-level points and caveats: The donor cohort was predominantly white British with a female majority, and clonal diversity may have been underestimated.

Clones were read by immunoSEQ multiplex PCR, and TCRdb kept only the in-frame ones, dropping some. The sample has about 120,000 clones, about 90% seen once. The TCR was taken from an adult in good health. The J gene is TRBJ1-5, the V gene TRBV6-5; D gene ambiguous. Sequencing was performed on peripheral blood, taken on day 0 of AZD1222 vaccination. CDR3 DNA: TGTGCCAGCAGTTATCGAGGCAATCAGCCCCAGCATTTT. It is translated as CASSYRGNQPQHF.